The entry below describes one TCR beta chain. Antigen specificity is unknown. This entry comes from a study of cytomegalovirus exposure and HLA in healthy donors. Germline lookup yields CDR1 SGDLS and CDR2 YYNGEE. This CDR3 is 17 amino acids long. Trimming shortened V by 2 bases and J by 5 bases, and 22 bases separated the two germline ends. Findings and limits, study-wide: Researchers counted 180 or so TCR beta chains as cytomegalovirus-associated. In vitro experiments confirmed that three CMV-associated chains were specific for CMV antigens.

Vbeta (60) and Jbeta (13) primers were used in the PCR. Profiling relied on immunoSEQ multiplex PCR, and the TCRdb table lists in-frame clones only, not all of them. The table shows some 190,000 clones, with 70% to 80% occurring only once. Material for sequencing was PBMCs. The rearrangement links TRBV9 to TRBJ2-5, with TRBD2 as a possible D gene (6 bases). This receptor was identified in a man between 18 and 35 years old in good health and CMV-seronegative. The CDR3 nucleotides read TGTGCCAGCAGCGTCCAGGCCCTGGGAGGCCTTTCTGAGACCCAGTACTTC. Protein sequence: CASSVQALGGLSETQYF.